This TCR beta chain was obtained from a study of shared clonotypes between healthy human individuals. Positively selected for CCR7, the CD45RO-negative cells used as naive CD8 cells excluded terminally differentiated effector memory CD45RA+ cells. Using immunoSEQ multiplex PCR, the repertoire was profiled, and TCRdb retains in-frame clones only, with some absent. The sample consists of more than 2 million clones, over 85% of them appearing once. CDR1 is GTSNPN, CDR2 SVGIG, per germline (reference sequence). V gave up 1 base and J gave up 5 bases, with 10 bases separating them. This CDR3 is 13 amino acids long.

This clonotype originated in a man aged 18 to 30 in good health. Source material: naive CD8+ T cells sorted from blood. The genes are TRBV30 and TRBJ2-3; D is ambiguous. The CDR3 is CAWSEPPQDTQYF. The CDR3 DNA reads TGTGCCTGGAGTGAGCCCCCCCAAGATACGCAGTATTTT.